This TCR beta chain was captured in a study of OX40 agonist ivuxolimab in advanced cancers. Study-wide background: Ivuxolimab, which patients received intravenously every 2 weeks, was dosed at 0.01 to 10 mg/kg. Recorded diagnoses for dose-escalation patients were hepatocellular carcinoma, melanoma, renal cell or head and neck cancer. General study points: Still undetermined is the antigen specificity of the expanded peripheral T cells.

Turning to this clone: Its antigen remains unknown.

Assay: immunoSEQ multiplex PCR; the TCRdb copy retains only in-frame clones and omits some. In the table there are about 68,000 clones, more than 75% of which are singletons. Trimming took 2 bases from V and 0 from J, leaving 8 bases between them. CDR1 KGHSH and CDR2 LQKENI come from the germline V gene. CDR3 size: 15 residues. The chain links TRBV18 to TRBJ2-1, with D unresolved. This TCR came from an adult with an advanced solid tumor such as melanoma, head and neck, liver or kidney cancer. The specimen was CD4+ or CD8+ T cells sorted from blood, collected in a trial of the OX40 agonist ivuxolimab. The CDR3 region is CASSPRSSSYNEQFF. CDR3 DNA: TGTGCCAGCTCACCAAGGTCTTCCTCCTACAATGAGCAGTTCTTC.